This TCR beta chain was recovered during a study of identical twins (dated by TCRdb to 2016 to 2017). Describing the broader study: The study deep-sequenced TCR alpha and beta repertoires from monozygotic twins, unrelated adults of various ages and cord blood to test whether fetal clonotypes persist. To rule out contamination, the twin experiments were replicated at different times with different library preparation protocols. What the authors observed across the whole study: Fewer insertions were carried by abundant cord blood beta clonotypes; a weaker similar trend was observed in young adult naive repertoires, while no such trend was observed in memory repertoires. Invariant T cells such as MAIT and iNKT could partly confound zero-insertion analyses, although diverse VJ usage argued against such confounding for most clonotypes. Because the same donors could not be followed over many years, the conclusions relied on cross-sectional statistical analysis. The excess sharing between twins in beta out-of-frame sequences was weaker because fewer shared sequences reduced the signal-to-noise ratio. Out-of-frame TCR alpha sharing in monozygotic twins was systematically underestimated by recombination models, whereas sharing between unrelated individuals was in agreement with the recombination models. Out-of-frame TCR alpha sequences shared between twins showed an excess of low generation-probability sequences compared with coincidental sharing between unrelated individuals.

Every donor in the study was a healthy Caucasian. The twin cohort consisted of three pairs of female monozygotic twins, all aged 18 to 29 years. CD4+ and CD8+ T cell populations were isolated with positive isolation kits from Invitrogen. Per the germline V gene, KGHSH is the CDR1 and LQKENI is the CDR2. The CDR3, cysteine through valine, is 13 amino acids long. The CDR3 DNA has 39 bases and is translated from base 1. Trimming leaves V shorter by 3 bases and J shorter by 9 bases, with the junction holding 7 bases beyond the gene matches. As concerns this clonotype: The antigen this receptor binds is unknown. One base away there is no much larger clone; base qualities are not given.

Library preparation employed 5' RACE. The sequencer listed for this sample is Illumina HiSeq 2000. A universal primer binding site was added through template switching, and the final cDNA carried a unique molecular identifier so that TCR cDNA molecules could be counted accurately. First-strand cDNA for TCR alpha and beta chains was synthesized from specific primers in the conserved constant-segment region. To control for contamination, each cDNA library was double barcoded with a SMART-Mk sample barcode plus Illumina barcodes. TruSeq adapter sequences and Illumina sample barcodes were added in two successive PCR steps. The TCR alpha and beta cDNA libraries were sequenced on the Illumina HiSeq platform using custom primers. Per the original workflow: Raw reads were processed with MiGEC to extract unique molecular identifiers, and MiXCR was used to determine CDR3 positions. Recombination models were inferred per individual with the repgenHMM and IGoR tools using an EM algorithm. Shared clonotypes were analyzed with the tcR package in R, and sharing was normalized by the product of cloneset sizes. Out-of-frame nonproductive sequences were analyzed to study raw recombination free of thymic and clonal selection effects. TCRdb itself trimmed the public reads at Q25 with fastp, ran MiXCR and retained productive beta chains. Every CDR3 protein is listed once, alongside the most common genes and DNA of its rows. TCRdb, rather than the study authors, made the V and J calls. Present in this sample are about 530,000 distinct CDR3 sequences, approximately 20% of which were seen just once. Around 0.47% of the sample is taken by the ten largest.

Another study also made use of these data, one on yellow fever vaccine responses in identical twins. The second study reports: According to the authors, the vaccine-induced T cell response in identical twins seemed to be partly convergent and partly specific to each individual. In identical twins, the study followed T cell clones that responded to the vaccine with precision.

The sequenced material came from CD4+ T cells sorted from blood. This receptor was identified in a woman under 30 in good health. The chain is assembled from TRBV18 and TRBJ2-7; TRBD2 aligns with 8 central bases. The CDR3 is CASSPGGGPGQYV. The nucleotide sequence reads as follows: TGTGCCAGCTCACCCGGGGGGGGGCCCGGGCAGTACGTC.